The TCR beta chain described here comes from a study of PD-1 blockade in classical Hodgkin lymphoma. Only in-frame clones appear in the TCRdb table, and some are missing; sequencing was by immunoSEQ multiplex PCR. The repertoire holds around 24,000 clones, about 67% seen once, with roughly 10% in the top ten. Study-wide findings and caveats: CD4+ TCR diversity rose significantly by C4D1, and CD8+ TCR diversity did not. It was among complete responders that baseline diversity resembled that of newly diagnosed patients.

About this clone itself: Antigen: not known.

Every one of the patients relapsed after autologous stem cell transplantation (brentuximab vedotin exposure was variable). Best overall response was complete response, partial response or progressive disease in these relapsed/refractory classical Hodgkin lymphoma patients. Material: peripheral blood mononuclear cells (PBMCs), obtained before the second cycle of nivolumab. The sequence was obtained from a human donor with classical Hodgkin lymphoma.

CDR3: CASRTGGAGNTIYF. In DNA form, the CDR3 reads TGTGCCAGCAGGACAGGGGGTGCTGGAAACACCATATATTTT. The chain couples TRBV27 to TRBJ1-3, with 9 bases matching TRBD1. Germline loops: CDR1 MNHEY, CDR2 SMNVEV (reference sequence). Trimming at V came to 6 bases and at J to 2 bases, leaving 2 bases not matched to a gene. The CDR3 is 14 residues long.